This T cell receptor beta chain stems from a study of graft-versus-host responses after intestinal transplantation. To note about this clone: The antigen remains unidentified.

Produced via immunoSEQ multiplex PCR; TCRdb's table is partial and in-frame only. The table records around 100,000 clones, roughly 93% of them present only once. Overall study findings and caveats: The highest levels of circulating GvH clones went along with early declines in HvG clones after transplant.

Trimming took 10 bases from V and 6 from J, leaving 9 bases between them. CDR3 length: 10 residues. Per germline, CDR1 SNHLY and CDR2 FYNNEI. The rearrangement links TRBV2 to TRBJ1-2; D remains ambiguous. The TCR originated in a human donor who received an intestinal transplant. Here the sequenced sample was unstimulated CD8+ T cells sorted from spleen or lymph node cells, taken before intestinal transplant. The CDR3 DNA reads TGTGCCACCAGATCCGATGGCTACACCTTC. As protein: CATRSDGYTF.